Below are 29 T cell receptor beta chains sequenced from a single sample in a study of PD-1 blockade in classical Hodgkin lymphoma. The time point here: cycle 4 day 1 (C4D1), after five to seven weeks of nivolumab. Relapses following autologous stem cell transplantation were seen in all patients, with brentuximab vedotin exposure varying. Isolated CD8+ T cells were derived from thawed PBMCs through magnetic negative selection. The table came from immunoSEQ multiplex PCR; TCRdb's copy has only in-frame clones and leaves some out. The repertoire consists of about 19,000 clones, with around 89% occurring once and the leading ten covering 4% to 5.5%. The specimen was CD8+ T cells from blood, collected before the fourth cycle of nivolumab. These receptors all come from a human donor with classical Hodgkin lymphoma.

The chain is built from TRBV28 and TRBJ2-7; TRBD1 aligns across 10 bases. The CDR3 sequence is 17 residues long. With 7 bases clipped from V and 2 bases from J, the junction kept 14 bases outside the gene matches. Germline CDR1 and CDR2: MDHEN and SYDVKM. CDR3 in amino acids: CASTTSTRDRGAYEQYF. The CDR3 DNA reads as TGTGCCAGCACTACCTCTACAAGGGACAGGGGAGCCTACGAGCAGTACTTC.

The CDR3: CASSLRTSEGETQYF. CDR3 in DNA: TGTGCCAGCAGCCTACGGACTAGCGAAGGAGAGACCCAGTACTTC. V gene TRBV13 combines with J gene TRBJ2-5, with 9 bases fitting TRBD2. Germline CDR1 and CDR2: PRHDT and FYEKMQ (reference sequence). The CDR3 is made up of 15 amino acids. V lost 5 bases and J lost 4; bases outside the gene matches: 8. Looking up the rest from reference TRBV13 and TRBJ2-5 gives the full variable domain: AAGVIQSPRHLIKEKRETATLKCYPIPRHDTVYWYQQGPGQDPQFLISFYEKMQSDKGSIPDRFSAQQFSDYHSELNMSSLELGDSALYFCASSLRTSEGETQYFGPGTRLLVL.

The table lists this clone with a few counts. V is TRBV27 and J is TRBJ1-5, with D maybe TRBD1 (6 bases). With 5 bases removed from V and 5 bases from J, the gap between germline ends came to 10 bases. There are 13 residues in the CDR3. Germline V gene sequence: CDR1 MNHEY, CDR2 SMNVEV (reference sequence). CDR3 DNA: TGTGCCAGCAGTGCAGGGGTTTATCAGCCCCAGCATTTT. Translating gives CASSAGVYQPQHF.

This rearrangement joins TRBV5-5 to TRBJ2-7; TRBD2 aligns across 7 bases. Trimming removed 2 bases from V and 0 bases from J; junction bases left unmatched: 2. CDR3 size: 14 residues. Per the germline V gene, CDR1 is SGHKS and CDR2 is YYEKEE (reference sequence). The CDR3 region has the DNA TGTGCCAGCAGCTTTTGGGGGGGCTCCTACGAGCAGTACTTC. Amino acids: CASSFWGGSYEQYF.

The CDR3 protein is CASRGADGSRETQYF. The CDR3 DNA sequence: TGTGCCAGCAGGGGGGCGGACGGGAGCAGGGAGACCCAGTACTTC. The rearrangement joins TRBV2 to TRBJ2-5, with D perhaps being TRBD1 or TRBD2 (6 bases each). Trimming took 6 bases from V and 5 from J, leaving 19 bases between them. This CDR3 comprises 15 residues. CDR1 and CDR2 from the germline V gene are SNHLY and FYNNEI.

The chain carries TRBV15 and TRBJ1-5; D is possibly TRBD1 (5 bases). Trimming cost V 6 bases and J 1 base, with 10 bases left between them. The CDR3 consists of 14 residues. Germline assignment: CDR1 LNHNV and CDR2 YYDKDF (reference sequence). CDR3 DNA: TGTGCCACCAGGGGGGACGGGAGCAATCAGCCCCAGCATTTT. Protein: CATRGDGSNQPQHF.

In regard to this clone: This CDR3 is also generated by other DNA sequences in the sample. The rearrangement links TRBV6-4 to TRBJ1-5; D not resolved. V lost 6 bases and J 2 bases, leaving 26 bases between the germline ends. Germline lookup yields CDR1 MRHNA and CDR2 SNTAGT. The CDR3 length is 19 residues. The CDR3 nucleotides are TGTGCCAGCAGCATACGCCGGCCCCGAATCTACTTGCGCAATCAGCCCCAGCATTTT. It translates to CASSIRRPRIYLRNQPQHF.

The chain couples TRBV5-4 to TRBJ2-5; no firm D call. The CDR3 is 14 amino acids. CDR1 is SGHNT, CDR2 YYREEE, per germline (reference sequence). With 4 bases removed from V and 0 bases from J, the gap between germline ends came to 10 bases. In DNA form, the CDR3 reads TGTGCCAGCAGCCCCTCTTTGTACCAAGAGACCCAGTACTTC. It codes for CASSPSLYQETQYF.

This chain joins TRBV18 and TRBJ2-6; the D call may be TRBD1 or TRBD2 (6 bases each). The CDR3 has 16 residues. Trimming left V 3 bases short and J 3 bases short, with 12 bases between. Per germline, CDR1 KGHSH and CDR2 LQKENI. CDR3 sequence (DNA): TGTGCCAGCTCACCTTTAGGGGGGCTTGGGGCCAACGTCCTGACTTTC. Its protein is CASSPLGGLGANVLTF.

The chain couples TRBV28 to TRBJ2-2; the match to TRBD2 covers 7 bases. The germline V gene has CDR1 MDHEN and CDR2 SYDVKM. V was pared by 3 bases and J by 4 bases, with 8 bases of the junction left unmatched. CDR3 size: 16 residues. The CDR3 here is CASSFPMGLSTGELFF. The CDR3 DNA follows: TGTGCCAGCAGTTTCCCTATGGGACTATCCACCGGGGAGCTGTTTTTT.

In its sample, this clone was seen a few times. The chain combines TRBV7-9 with TRBJ2-7, with TRBD2 identical over 7 bases. V was pared by 5 bases and J by 0 bases, with 7 bases of the junction left unmatched. From germline, CDR1 is SEHNR and CDR2 FQNEAQ (reference sequence). CDR3 length: 15 amino acids. CDR3: CASSPLARSSYEQYF. CDR3 sequence (DNA): TGTGCCAGCAGCCCACTAGCGAGGAGCTCCTACGAGCAGTACTTC.

The chain joins TRBV6-5 to TRBJ2-7; tentatively, D is TRBD2 (5 bases). Trimming took off 0 bases at V and 6 bases at J, with 18 bases between the two ends. The CDR3 is 16 amino acids. Germline loops: CDR1 MNHEY, CDR2 SVGAGI. CDR3 in amino acids: CASSYSIGTSEGEQYF. CDR3 nucleotide sequence: TGTGCCAGCAGTTACTCGATTGGTACGTCTGAGGGCGAGCAGTACTTC.

This clone was counted between two and nine times. The chain is built from TRBV2 and TRBJ1-3; D remains ambiguous. The V gene lost 8 bases and the J gene lost 7 bases, with 6 bases spanning the gap. The CDR3 has 10 amino acids. The germline V gene encodes CDR1 SNHLY and CDR2 FYNNEI. The CDR3 DNA reads TGTGCCAGCCGTGGGAACACCATATATTTT. Its translation: CASRGNTIYF. The full variable domain, with the rest looked up from reference TRBV2 and TRBJ1-3, is EPEVTQTPSHQVTQMGQEVILRCVPISNHLYFYWYRQILGQKVEFLVSFYNNEISEKSEIFDDQFSVERPDGSNFTLKIRSTKLEDSAMYFCASRGNTIYFGEGSWLTVV.

The chain recombines TRBV6-5 with TRBJ2-7; tentatively, D is TRBD2 (6 bases). The length of the CDR3 is 13 residues. Trimming shortened V by 0 bases and J by 3 bases, and 6 bases separated the two germline ends. Germline V gives CDR1 MNHEY, CDR2 SVGAGI. In DNA form, the CDR3 reads TGTGCCAGCAGTTACTCGGACTACTACGAGCAGTACTTC. Its translation is CASSYSDYYEQYF.

The chain employs TRBV5-4 and TRBJ2-7; D possibly matches TRBD1 or TRBD2 (6 bases each). CDR3 length: 13 amino acids. The V end lost 3 bases, the J end lost 7 bases, and 14 bases lay between the germline ends. Germline CDR1 reads SGHNT; CDR2 reads YYREEE (reference sequence). This chain's CDR3 is CASSSPEGVEQYF. In DNA form, the CDR3 reads TGTGCCAGCAGCTCCCCGGAGGGGGTTGAGCAGTACTTC.

The chain carries TRBV5-6 and TRBJ2-3, with D tentatively TRBD1 or TRBD2 (5 bases each). Between the trimmed V and J ends, which lost 6 bases and 6 bases, there was a span of 11 bases. The CDR3 runs to 12 residues. Per the germline V gene, CDR1 is SGHDT and CDR2 is YYEEEE. The CDR3 bases are TGTGCCAGCACTCCGAGGGACGATACGCAGTATTTT. This translates into CASTPRDDTQYF.

This chain links TRBV19 with TRBJ2-1; D is uncertain. Trimming cost V 4 bases and J 0 bases, with 10 bases left between them. Germline assignment: CDR1 LNHDA and CDR2 SQIVND (reference sequence). The CDR3 is made up of 15 amino acids. The CDR3 coding sequence is TGTGCCAGTAGTACGTCGTCGAGCTCCTACAATGAGCAGTTCTTC. It specifies CASSTSSSSYNEQFF.

The CDR3, as DNA: TGTGCCAGCAGCTTACTGGTGGGACTAGCGGGAGGGCCAGAGTACGAGCAGTACTTC. Its protein is CASSLLVGLAGGPEYEQYF. The rearrangement joins TRBV5-8 to TRBJ2-7, with 16 bases matching TRBD2. With 2 bases clipped from V and 4 bases from J, the junction kept 12 bases outside the gene matches. CDR1 and CDR2 from the germline V gene are SGHTS and YDEGEE. The CDR3 is 19 residues long.

This clone was seen more than once but under ten times. The rearrangement uses TRBV7-9 and TRBJ2-7; D may be TRBD2 (5 bases). The CDR3 length is 12 residues. CDR1 is SEHNR and CDR2 is FQNEAQ in the germline V gene (reference sequence). V dropped 3 bases and J dropped 11 bases, with 14 bases sitting between them. This CDR3 reads CASSFQEEGEYF. DNA for the CDR3: TGTGCCAGCAGCTTTCAGGAAGAGGGCGAGTACTTC. Looking up the rest from reference TRBV7-9 and TRBJ2-7 gives the full variable domain: DTGVSQNPRHKITKRGQNVTFRCDPISEHNRLYWYRQTLGQGPEFLTYFQNEAQLEKSRLLSDRFSAERPKGSFSTLEIQRTEQGDSAMYLCASSFQEEGEYFGPGTRLTVT.

This clone was observed a single time. V gene TRBV28 combines with J gene TRBJ1-1, with D perhaps matching TRBD1 (6 bases). V lost 6 bases and J 0 bases, leaving 17 bases between the germline ends. This CDR3 region has 16 residues. Per the germline V gene, CDR1 is MDHEN and CDR2 is SYDVKM. The CDR3 DNA is TGTGCCAGCAGGGAAACGACAGGACCCATGAACACTGAAGCTTTCTTT. Its protein product is CASRETTGPMNTEAFF.

The chain employs TRBV11-2 and TRBJ2-7; TRBD1 matches at 7 bases. There are 13 residues in the CDR3. CDR1 and CDR2 from the germline V gene are SGHAT and FQNNGV. V trimming: 5 bases; J trimming: 4 bases; junction bases outside the gene matches: 5. The CDR3 DNA is TGTGCCAGCAGCCCTGGGACAGCGTACGAGCAGTACTTC. Its protein is CASSPGTAYEQYF.

The chain recombines TRBV6-5 with TRBJ1-4; 8 bases agree with TRBD1. This CDR3 has 14 amino acids. Trimming cost V 2 bases and J 4 bases; bases outside gene matches: 0. Germline CDR1 and CDR2: MNHEY and SVGAGI. Here the CDR3 DNA reads TGTGCCAGCAGTTACGGACAGGGTAATGAAAAACTGTTTTTT. Its protein is CASSYGQGNEKLFF.

The chain uses TRBV7-9 and TRBJ2-5; a possible D gene is TRBD2 (6 bases). The J call may be wrong; the DNA end is better matched by TRBJ2-7. This CDR3 is 13 amino acids long. Germline V gene sequence: CDR1 SEHNR, CDR2 FQNEAQ (reference sequence). The CDR3 here is CASSPTPTSEQYF. CDR3 nucleotides: TGTGCCAGCAGTCCGACACCGACTAGCGAGCAGTACTTC.

The gene calls are TRBV19 and TRBJ2-3, with 12 bases identical to TRBD2. Per the germline V gene, CDR1 is LNHDA and CDR2 is SQIVND (reference sequence). The CDR3 has 15 amino acids. The ends lost 3 bases at V and 4 bases at J; junction bases unmatched: 2. CDR3 in amino acids: CASSILAGGADTQYF. The CDR3 nucleotides are TGTGCCAGTAGTATTCTAGCGGGAGGGGCAGATACGCAGTATTTT.

The chain links TRBV27 to TRBJ2-3; 8 bases are shared with TRBD1. Germline assignment: CDR1 MNHEY and CDR2 SMNVEV (reference sequence). With V trimmed by 0 bases and J by 2 bases, 10 bases remained unmatched. The CDR3 has 18 residues. In DNA form, the CDR3 reads TGTGCCAGCAGTTTATCGCTTCGACAGGGGAGAAACACAGATACGCAGTATTTT. This gives the protein CASSLSLRQGRNTDTQYF.

This clone was seen more than once but under ten times. The chain recombines TRBV5-1 with TRBJ2-7, with D perhaps given as TRBD1 or TRBD2 (6 bases each). The CDR3 length is 15 residues. Per germline, CDR1 SGHRS and CDR2 YFSETQ. The V end lost 4 bases, the J end lost 6 bases, and 20 bases lay between the germline ends. CDR3: CASSLAQGRKREQYF. For the CDR3, the DNA is TGCGCCAGCAGCCTAGCCCAGGGGAGGAAGCGCGAGCAGTACTTC.

V usage is TRBV27 and J usage is TRBJ2-7, with D uncertain. The CDR3 contains 15 residues. In germline, CDR1 is MNHEY, CDR2 SMNVEV (reference sequence). V shed 3 bases and J shed 5 bases, with 17 bases lying between them. As DNA, the CDR3 is TGTGCCAGCAGTTTCCCAAATCGAGCGAACCACGAGCAGTACTTC. Translation gives CASSFPNRANHEQYF.

This clone occurred a few times. The chain is built from TRBV4-1 and TRBJ2-7; tentatively, D is TRBD2 (5 bases). The CDR3 covers 14 residues. CDR1 is MGHRA, CDR2 YSYEKL, per germline. Trimming stripped 3 bases from V and 6 bases from J, with 15 bases between. The CDR3: CASSQRVLASEQYF. DNA of the CDR3: TGCGCCAGCAGCCAGAGGGTACTGGCATCCGAGCAGTACTTC.

This chain connects TRBV27 to TRBJ2-7; tentatively, D is TRBD1 (5 bases). V gave up 1 base and J gave up 4 bases, with 17 bases separating them. The CDR3 sequence is 16 residues long. Germline V CDR1 and CDR2: MNHEY, SMNVEV (reference sequence). The chain's CDR3 is CASSLFTTPGPYEQYF. The CDR3 DNA reads TGTGCCAGCAGTTTATTCACTACCCCAGGGCCATACGAGCAGTACTTC.